Here is one T cell receptor beta chain with its context. Its antigen is not identified. The sample is drawn from a study of OX40 agonist ivuxolimab in advanced cancers. Findings and caveats of the study: Clonal expansion from baseline to week 6 occurred in both CD4+ and CD8+ T cells. Patients who responded partially at 0.1-3.0 mg/kg showed clonal expansion ranking among the lowest.

CDR1 MNHNY and CDR2 SVGAGI come from the germline V gene (reference sequence). CDR3 length: 16 residues. V lost 3 bases and J lost 0, with 9 bases in between. Clones were read by immunoSEQ multiplex PCR, and TCRdb kept only the in-frame ones, dropping some. This sample carries around 74,000 clones, over 75% of them seen once, and the ten largest clones take less than 0.75%. The sequencing here drew on CD4+ or CD8+ T cells sorted from blood, taken in a trial of the OX40 agonist ivuxolimab. The sequence came from an adult with an advanced solid tumor such as melanoma, head and neck, liver or kidney cancer. This rearrangement joins TRBV6-6 to TRBJ2-6, with D possibly being TRBD2 (6 bases). This CDR3 is CASSYRGVSGANVLTF. The CDR3 coding sequence is TGTGCCAGCAGTTATCGCGGGGTCTCTGGGGCCAACGTCCTGACTTTC.